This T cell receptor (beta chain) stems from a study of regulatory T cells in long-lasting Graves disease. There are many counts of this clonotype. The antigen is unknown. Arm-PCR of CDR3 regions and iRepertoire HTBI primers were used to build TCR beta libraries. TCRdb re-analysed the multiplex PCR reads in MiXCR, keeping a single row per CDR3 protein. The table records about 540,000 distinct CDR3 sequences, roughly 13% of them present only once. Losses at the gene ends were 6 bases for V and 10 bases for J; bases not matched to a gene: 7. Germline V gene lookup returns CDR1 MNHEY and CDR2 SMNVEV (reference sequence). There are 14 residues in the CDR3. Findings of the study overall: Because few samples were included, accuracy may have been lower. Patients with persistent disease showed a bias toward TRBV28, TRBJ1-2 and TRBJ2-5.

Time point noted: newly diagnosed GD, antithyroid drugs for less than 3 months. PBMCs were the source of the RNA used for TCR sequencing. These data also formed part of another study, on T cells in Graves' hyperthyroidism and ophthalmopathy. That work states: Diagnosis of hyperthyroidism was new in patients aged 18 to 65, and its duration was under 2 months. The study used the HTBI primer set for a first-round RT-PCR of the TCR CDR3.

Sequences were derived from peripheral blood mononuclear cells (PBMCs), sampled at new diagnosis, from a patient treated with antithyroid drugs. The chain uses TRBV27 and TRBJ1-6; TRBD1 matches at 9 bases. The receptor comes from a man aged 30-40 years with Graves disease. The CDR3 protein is CASRTGQGHSPLHF. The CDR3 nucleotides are TGTGCCAGCAGGACTGGACAGGGGCACTCACCCCTCCACTTT.